The subject of this entry is one TCR beta chain. This table comes from immunoSEQ multiplex PCR, and its TCRdb copy is limited to in-frame clones, with some not included. The table has roughly 30,000 clones, around nine tenths seen once. The V segment lost 4 bases and the J segment 5 bases; nucleotides outside the gene matches: 4. Germline CDR1 reads ENHRY; CDR2 reads SYGVKD. The CDR3 has 15 amino acids. These data are taken from a study of T cell changes during pregnancy in multiple sclerosis. The rearrangement uses TRBV10-3 and TRBJ1-5; 11 bases map to TRBD1. This TCR was recovered from a female donor with multiple sclerosis, enrolled in a pregnancy study. Material: CD8+ T cells from peripheral blood mononuclear cells, obtained in the first trimester of pregnancy. CDR3 sequence reads: CAISAGQGDDQPQHF. The CDR3 nucleotides read TGTGCCATCAGTGCGGGACAGGGGGATGATCAGCCCCAGCATTTT.